These 26 T cell receptor beta chains were sequenced from one sample in a study of shared clonotypes between healthy human individuals. This table comes from immunoSEQ multiplex PCR, and its TCRdb copy is limited to in-frame clones, with some not included. The sample shows some 500,000 clones, 79% of them seen only once. Sequencing was done on a sample of PBMCs. The receptors originated from a middle-aged woman in good health. Some clones in this sample may be carry-over from other donors' samples.

The CDR3: CAIRNYQPGLAGNEQFF. The CDR3 DNA is TGTGCCATCAGGAACTACCAACCGGGACTAGCGGGCAATGAGCAGTTCTTC. The chain is built from TRBV10-3 and TRBJ2-1, with 12 bases that match TRBD2. After removal of 6 bases from V and 6 bases from J, the junction contained 12 bases not matched to a gene. Germline values: CDR1 ENHRY, CDR2 SYGVKD. CDR3 size: 17 residues.

The chain recombines TRBV6-5 with TRBJ1-2, with TRBD1 identical over 9 bases. The germline CDR1 and CDR2 sequences are MNHEY and SVGAGI. J lost 4 bases, V lost 0 bases, and 6 bases had no gene match. CDR3 length: 16 amino acids. The CDR3 region is CASSYSSPGQGYGYTF. The CDR3 DNA sequence: TGTGCCAGCAGTTACTCGAGTCCGGGACAGGGCTATGGCTACACCTTC.

The chain uses TRBV30 and TRBJ1-1, with TRBD1 matching over 7 bases. Per the germline V gene, CDR1 is GTSNPN and CDR2 is SVGIG (reference sequence). The CDR3 consists of 13 residues. Trimming took 1 base from V and 5 from J; bases not matched to a gene: 4. CDR3 coding DNA: TGTGCCTGGAGTGGAGGGGGCCGGACTGAAGCTTTCTTT. Its protein product is CAWSGGGRTEAFF.

The CDR3 sequence: CASSLVGQGRSEQYF. In DNA, the CDR3 is TGTGCCAGCAGCTTGGTGGGACAGGGACGATCCGAGCAGTACTTC. J is TRBJ2-7 and V is TRBV5-6; 9 positions match TRBD1. The CDR3 has 15 amino acids. The ends lost 0 bases at V and 6 bases at J; junction bases unmatched: 7. CDR1 is SGHDT, CDR2 YYEEEE, per germline.

This clone was observed at least ten times. This chain connects TRBV5-4 to TRBJ1-3; D call uncertain. Germline values: CDR1 SGHNT, CDR2 YYREEE (reference sequence). The CDR3 has 12 amino acids. The V gene lost 1 base and the J gene lost 4 bases, with 3 bases spanning the gap. The CDR3 here is CASSLWGNTIYF. The CDR3 DNA follows: TGTGCCAGCAGCTTGTGGGGAAACACCATATATTTT.

The chain combines TRBV11-2 with TRBJ2-1; D not certain. This CDR3 has 11 residues. V dropped 2 bases and J dropped 13 bases, with 9 bases sitting between them. Germline assignment: CDR1 SGHAT and CDR2 FQNNGV. The CDR3 bases are TGTGCCAGCAGCTTACGAGAAAGACAGTTCTTC. Translation gives CASSLRERQFF.

This clone appeared a single time. The chain uses TRBV10-3 and TRBJ2-1; TRBD1 might be the D (5 bases). The germline gives CDR1 ENHRY, CDR2 SYGVKD. V lost 3 bases to trimming and J lost 3 bases, with 9 bases between them. The CDR3 covers 14 residues. CDR3 loop: CAISDPGFYNEQFF. The CDR3 nucleotides are TGTGCCATCAGTGATCCAGGGTTCTACAATGAGCAGTTCTTC.

The rearrangement joins TRBV6-1 to TRBJ1-5; weak D call: TRBD1 (5 bases). Trimming left V 5 bases short and J 0 bases short, with 11 bases between. Germline V gives CDR1 MNHNS, CDR2 SASEGT. The CDR3 totals 15 residues. CDR3 amino acids: CASSSGTDSNQPQHF. The CDR3 nucleotides read TGTGCCAGCAGTTCCGGGACGGATAGCAATCAGCCCCAGCATTTT.

The J gene is TRBJ2-7, the V gene TRBV30; possible D gene TRBD1, 6 bases. Trimming left V 4 bases short and J 4 bases short, with 11 bases between. Germline CDR1 reads GTSNPN; CDR2 reads SVGIG (reference sequence). This CDR3 is built from 12 residues. CDR3 residues: CAWNRDWYEQYF. The CDR3 DNA is TGTGCCTGGAACAGGGATTGGTACGAGCAGTACTTC. The full variable domain, with the rest looked up from reference TRBV30 and TRBJ2-7, is SQTIHQWPATLVQPVGSPLSLECTVEGTSNPNLYWYRQAAGRGLQLLFYSVGIGQISSEVPQNLSASRPQDRQFILSSKKLLLSDSGFYLCAWNRDWYEQYFGPGTRLTVT.

This clone showed up just once. The chain is built from TRBV2 and TRBJ2-5; D not certain. Germline CDR1 is SNHLY and CDR2 is FYNNEI. V was clipped by 3 bases and J by 1 base, with 9 bases between them. The CDR3 sequence is 14 residues long. As DNA, the CDR3 is TGTGCCAGCAGTGAGGGTTTCATCCAAGAGACCCAGTACTTC. It is translated as CASSEGFIQETQYF.

This chain links TRBV27 with TRBJ2-2, with TRBD2 matching over 11 bases. V lost 5 bases to trimming and J lost 5 bases; unmatched junction nucleotides: 13. The CDR3 consists of 18 residues. In germline, CDR1 is MNHEY, CDR2 SMNVEV (reference sequence). The chain's CDR3 is CASSQHTTSGRNTGELFF. CDR3 DNA sequence: TGTGCCAGCAGTCAACACACTACTAGCGGGAGAAATACCGGGGAGCTGTTTTTT.

This clone appeared once. The genes are TRBV28 and TRBJ2-3; the match to TRBD1 covers 7 bases. In germline, CDR1 is MDHEN, CDR2 SYDVKM. The CDR3 is 15 residues long. The ends lost 6 bases at V and 3 bases at J; junction bases unmatched: 9. CDR3 sequence (DNA): TGTGCCAGCAGCGGGACAGCCCAAGGGACAGATACGCAGTATTTT. Translated, it gives CASSGTAQGTDTQYF.

This chain uses TRBV10-3 with TRBJ2-5; unclear D gene. V lost 2 bases, J lost 2 bases, and 6 bases lay in between. The CDR3 is 13 residues long. Germline lookup yields CDR1 ENHRY and CDR2 SYGVKD. The CDR3 sequence is CAISEGRQETQYF. As DNA, the CDR3 is TGTGCCATCAGTGAGGGAAGGCAAGAGACCCAGTACTTC.

The chain combines TRBV5-1 with TRBJ2-7, with a weak D call TRBD1 (6 bases). V lost 1 base and J lost 4, with 9 bases in between. Per the germline V gene, CDR1 is SGHRS and CDR2 is YFSETQ. This CDR3 is 13 amino acids long. The CDR3 loop reads CASSLTGLYEQYF. Written as DNA, the CDR3 is TGCGCCAGCAGCTTGACAGGGTTGTACGAGCAGTACTTC.

The chain recombines TRBV28 with TRBJ2-2, with D maybe TRBD2 (6 bases). V was trimmed by 5 bases and J by 6 bases, leaving 19 bases between them. Germline-derived CDR1 and CDR2 are MDHEN and SYDVKM. This CDR3 is 16 amino acids long. CDR3 sequence: CASSPTGTPHPGELFF. The CDR3 nucleotides read TGTGCCAGCAGTCCAACCGGGACTCCACATCCCGGGGAGCTGTTTTTT.

The rearrangement joins TRBV7-9 to TRBJ2-3; 13 bases are shared with TRBD2. The V and J ends lost 8 bases and 4 bases, in that order; junction bases with no gene match: 6. The length of the CDR3 is 15 residues. CDR1 and CDR2 from the germline V gene are SEHNR and FQNEAQ (reference sequence). CDR3 sequence (DNA): TGTGCCAGCCGCGGACTAGCGGGAGCCCCAGATACGCAGTATTTT. This sequence encodes CASRGLAGAPDTQYF.

This clone was counted a single time. J is TRBJ1-2 and V is TRBV6-1, with TRBD1 matching over 10 bases. V shed 4 bases and J 2 bases; nucleotides not matched to a gene: 7. The CDR3 has 16 amino acids. The germline gives CDR1 MNHNS, CDR2 SASEGT. CDR3 DNA: TGTGCCAGCAGTGCCTGGACAGGGGGTAACAACTATGGCTACACCTTC. It codes for CASSAWTGGNNYGYTF.

This sequence joins TRBV4-2 and TRBJ1-3, with D possibly being TRBD1 (5 bases). Trimming cost V 0 bases and J 0 bases, with 6 bases left between them. This CDR3 spans 15 amino acids. Looked up from germline, CDR1 is LGHNA and CDR2 is YNFKEQ. This CDR3 is CASSQEDNSGNTIYF. The CDR3 DNA sequence: TGTGCCAGCAGCCAAGAGGACAACTCTGGAAACACCATATATTTT.

The chain employs TRBV28 and TRBJ2-7; weak D call: TRBD1 (5 bases). In germline, CDR1 is MDHEN, CDR2 SYDVKM. CDR3 length: 12 residues. V lost 4 bases and J lost 3, with 7 bases in between. DNA for the CDR3: TGTGCCAGCAGTTCCAGGGTCTACGAGCAGTACTTC. This codes for CASSSRVYEQYF.

The gene calls are TRBV6-1 and TRBJ2-7; a weak D match, TRBD2 (6 bases). The V end was cut by 4 bases, the J end by 2 bases, with 12 bases between. CDR3 length: 14 residues. Germline lookup yields CDR1 MNHNS and CDR2 SASEGT. CDR3 coding DNA: TGTGCCAGCAGTGTAGGTGGCGGGGCCTACGAGCAGTACTTC. Its protein is CASSVGGGAYEQYF.

Concerning this clone: At the DNA level, this CDR3 is encoded by other sequences in the same sample as well. The chain carries TRBV5-1 and TRBJ2-1; a possible D gene is TRBD2 (5 bases). CDR3 length equals 14 residues. Germline V CDR1 and CDR2: SGHRS, YFSETQ. Trimming left V 4 bases short and J 0 bases short, with 8 bases between. The CDR3 reads CASSEGSSYNEQFF. The CDR3 DNA sequence: TGCGCCAGCAGCGAAGGGAGCTCCTACAATGAGCAGTTCTTC.

This clone was recorded only once. In DNA form, the CDR3 reads TGCGCCAGCAGCCAGACCGGGGACACTGAAGCTTTCTTT. It codes for CASSQTGDTEAFF. The chain links TRBV5-1 to TRBJ1-1, with no clear D. V was trimmed by 4 bases and J by 3 bases, leaving 10 bases between them. Germline CDR1 and CDR2: SGHRS and YFSETQ. This CDR3 region has 13 residues.

This chain uses TRBV19 with TRBJ1-4, with 7 bases identical to TRBD1. CDR3 length equals 18 residues. With V trimmed by 3 bases and J by 7 bases, 17 bases remained unmatched. Germline V lookup: CDR1 LNHDA, CDR2 SQIVND (reference sequence). CDR3 coding DNA: TGTGCCAGTAGTATCCCGGACAGGACGCACGCGAGAGGTGAAAAACTGTTTTTT. Its translation: CASSIPDRTHARGEKLFF. Drawing the rest from reference TRBV19 and TRBJ1-4, the complete variable domain is DGGITQSPKYLFRKEGQNVTLSCEQNLNHDAMYWYRQDPGQGLRLIYYSQIVNDFQKGDIAEGYSVSREKKESFPLTVTSAQKNPTAFYLCASSIPDRTHARGEKLFFGSGTQLSVL.

This clone came up once. A read error may explain this, as a much larger clone is one base away. The genes are TRBV5-1 and TRBJ1-2; D gene unclear. V was shortened by 0 bases and J by 10 bases, with 13 bases between the two germline ends. From germline, CDR1 is SGHRS and CDR2 YFSETQ. This CDR3 has 13 residues. CDR3 loop: CASSLEPGFDYTF. CDR3 coding DNA: TGCGCCAGCAGCTTGGAGCCCGGGTTTGACTACACCTTC. Full variable domain (missing parts from reference TRBV5-1 and TRBJ1-2): KAGVTQTPRYLIKTRGQQVTLSCSPISGHRSVSWYQQTPGQGLQFLFEYFSETQRNKGNFPGRFSGRQFSNSRSEMNVSTLELGDSALYLCASSLEPGFDYTFGSGTRLTVV.

The gene calls are TRBV18 and TRBJ2-4; TRBD2 is a possible D gene (5 bases). Germline V lookup: CDR1 KGHSH, CDR2 LQKENI. V lost 8 bases to trimming and J lost 7 bases, with 12 bases between them. The CDR3 sequence is 12 residues long. The chain's CDR3 is CASGSEDNIQYF. CDR3 in DNA: TGTGCCAGCGGATCGGAGGACAACATTCAGTACTTC.

The rearrangement joins TRBV28 to TRBJ2-5; TRBD1 matches at 8 bases. In germline, CDR1 is MDHEN, CDR2 SYDVKM. This CDR3 contains 17 residues. The V segment lost 6 bases and the J segment 1 base; nucleotides outside the gene matches: 13. This chain's CDR3 is CASSLNELQGAQETQYF. The CDR3, as DNA: TGTGCCAGCAGCTTAAACGAGCTCCAGGGGGCCCAAGAGACCCAGTACTTC.